These 20 T cell receptor beta chains were sequenced from one sample in a study of T-cell memory formation after mild COVID-19. One entry per CDR3 protein results from TCRdb running MiXCR on the 5' RACE reads. The table has about 210,000 distinct CDR3 sequences, about 27% seen once. Sample: PBMCs or a T cell subset sorted from them (not recorded which). These receptors were collected from an adult woman who had mild COVID-19 (a few samples of this study predate the infection). Cell type and time point are not known.

As DNA, the CDR3 is TGCGCCAGCAGCTTGGCCGTGGCGACGAACACCGGGGAGCTGTTTTTT. Translated, it gives CASSLAVATNTGELFF. The rearrangement links TRBV5-1 to TRBJ2-2; no firm D call. V lost 0 bases and J lost 0, with 9 bases in between. Germline assignment: CDR1 SGHRS and CDR2 YFSETQ. This CDR3 spans 16 amino acids.

This clonotype was observed a handful of times. This chain joins TRBV3-1 and TRBJ2-1; D gene uncertain. The CDR3 totals 16 residues. V shed 3 bases and J shed 2 bases, with 14 bases lying between them. In germline, CDR1 is LGHDT, CDR2 YNNKEL (reference sequence). The CDR3 nucleotides are TGTGCCAGCAGCCATGGACGAATTAGCACCTACAATGAGCAGTTCTTC. Translated, it gives CASSHGRISTYNEQFF.

This clonotype was observed a few times. The chain recombines TRBV13 with TRBJ2-2; no firm D call. The CDR3 is made up of 12 amino acids. Looked up from germline, CDR1 is PRHDT and CDR2 is FYEKMQ (reference sequence). V lost 5 bases and J lost 6, with 7 bases in between. CDR3 DNA: TGTGCCAGCAGCCTAAACGCCGGGGAGCTGTTTTTT. Its translation is CASSLNAGELFF.

This clonotype was picked up a small number of times. V and J are TRBV12-3 or TRBV12-4 and TRBJ2-7, with TRBD1 identical over 8 bases. CDR3 length: 15 amino acids. J was trimmed by 3 bases and V by 5 bases; bases with no gene match: 9. The CDR3 sequence: CASSPWTGTGYEQYF. CDR3 DNA: TGTGCCAGCAGTCCATGGACAGGGACTGGCTACGAGCAGTACTTC.

This clonotype was detected a few times. The rearrangement joins TRBV28 to TRBJ2-7, with D possibly matching TRBD1 (5 bases). Per germline, CDR1 MDHEN and CDR2 SYDVKM. The V and J ends lost 5 bases and 0 bases respectively, with 8 bases between them. This CDR3 contains 13 residues. CDR3 nucleotide sequence: TGTGCCAGCAGTGAAACAGGCTCCTACGAGCAGTACTTC. Protein: CASSETGSYEQYF.

V and J are TRBV19 and TRBJ2-3, with 12 positions matching TRBD2. J gave up 0 bases and V 8 bases, and 12 bases lay outside the gene matches. This CDR3 contains 18 residues. The germline gives CDR1 LNHDA, CDR2 SQIVND (reference sequence). The CDR3 sequence is CASQRRWTSGKSTDTQYF. DNA of the CDR3: TGTGCCAGTCAAAGGAGGTGGACTAGCGGGAAAAGCACAGATACGCAGTATTTT.

This clonotype was seen a few times. The chain carries TRBV18 and TRBJ2-5, with 9 nucleotides matching TRBD1. This CDR3 is built from 14 residues. CDR1 and CDR2 from the germline V gene are KGHSH and LQKENI. V was pared by 6 bases and J by 3 bases, with 5 bases of the junction left unmatched. The CDR3 spells CASSGRQGEETQYF. CDR3 DNA sequence: TGTGCCAGCTCGGGCCGACAGGGGGAAGAGACCCAGTACTTC. Based on the CDR3 plus reference TRBV18 and TRBJ2-5, the full variable domain is NAGVMQNPRHLVRRRGQEARLRCSPMKGHSHVYWYRQLPEEGLKFMVYLQKENIIDESGMPKERFSAEFPKEGPSILRIQQVVRGDSAAYFCASSGRQGEETQYFGPGTRLLVL.

V gene TRBV6-2 or TRBV6-3 combines with J gene TRBJ2-1; D gene unclear. Per the germline V gene, CDR1 is MNHEY and CDR2 is SVGEGT. The CDR3 sequence is 13 residues long. Deletions cut 5 bases from V and 6 bases from J, with 11 bases between. The CDR3 nucleotides are TGTGCCAGCAGTAACGGATCTCCCAATGAGCAGTTCTTC. This sequence encodes CASSNGSPNEQFF.

This clonotype was found a few times. The chain combines TRBV12-3 or TRBV12-4 with TRBJ2-2, with D perhaps TRBD1 (5 bases). The CDR3 totals 15 residues. The V end lost 1 base, the J end lost 4 bases, and 10 bases lay between the germline ends. CDR3 coding DNA: TGTGCCAGCAGTTTAGTAAACAGGCCCACCGGGGAGCTGTTTTTT. It codes for CASSLVNRPTGELFF.

V gene TRBV15 combines with J gene TRBJ2-7; D is tentatively TRBD1 or TRBD2 (6 bases each). Germline CDR1 LNHNV, CDR2 YYDKDF (reference sequence). This CDR3 is 14 amino acids long. Trimming removed 2 bases from V and 3 bases from J, with 11 bases in between. For the CDR3, the DNA is TGTGCCACCAGCAGAATAAGGGGGGTCTACGAGCAGTACTTC. This encodes CATSRIRGVYEQYF.

The gene calls are TRBV4-2 and TRBJ1-1; the match to TRBD1 covers 11 bases. The trim removed 4 bases at V and 12 bases at J, leaving 10 bases unmatched. Per the germline V gene, CDR1 is LGHNA and CDR2 is YNFKEQ. The CDR3 length is 14 residues. In nucleotides, the CDR3 is TGTGCCAGCAGCCGGGGACAGGGGGGACTGATTCCTTTCTTT. Protein sequence: CASSRGQGGLIPFF.

The CDR3 sequence: CASSLGVNEQYF. The CDR3 region has the DNA TGTGCCAGCAGCTTAGGAGTTAACGAGCAGTACTTC. The gene calls are TRBV7-9 and TRBJ2-7; D not resolved. Germline values: CDR1 SEHNR, CDR2 FQNEAQ (reference sequence). The CDR3 consists of 12 residues. Trimming left V 1 base short and J 5 bases short, with 6 bases between.

This clonotype was seen only a few times. The chain carries TRBV12-3 or TRBV12-4 and TRBJ2-7; D may match TRBD1 or TRBD2 (5 bases each). The CDR3 consists of 13 residues. V lost 10 bases to trimming and J lost 3 bases, with 16 bases between them. This CDR3 reads CAISTGQGYEQYF. CDR3 bases: TGTGCCATTTCAACGGGGCAGGGCTACGAGCAGTACTTC.

The CDR3 nucleotides are TGCAGCGCCCTAGGACAGGAGGCTAGGGAGCTGTTTTTT. This codes for CSALGQEARELFF. V and J are TRBV29-1 and TRBJ2-2; 7 nucleotides match TRBD1. The ends lost 7 bases at V and 9 bases at J; junction bases unmatched: 11. CDR3 length: 13 amino acids. The germline V gene encodes CDR1 SQVTM and CDR2 ANQGSEA.

Only a few counts were recorded for this clonotype. The V call is TRBV12-3 or TRBV12-4, the J call TRBJ2-2; D uncertain. This CDR3 has 13 amino acids. V was trimmed by 4 bases and J by 5 bases, leaving 8 bases between them. The CDR3 here is CASSSGWTGELFF. CDR3 bases: TGTGCCAGCAGTTCCGGATGGACCGGGGAGCTGTTTTTT.

The chain has TRBV7-8 and TRBJ2-2; TRBD1 matches 8 bases. V dropped 2 bases and J dropped 3; count of bases not matched to a gene: 5. This CDR3 has 16 amino acids. Germline-derived CDR1 and CDR2 are SGHVS and FQNEAQ. CDR3 bases: TGTGCCAGCAGCTTATCAACAGGGGGTGACACCGGGGAGCTGTTTTTT. Its protein product is CASSLSTGGDTGELFF.

The chain recombines TRBV12-3 or TRBV12-4 with TRBJ2-5; either TRBD1 or TRBD2 may supply D (5 bases each). V was pared by 6 bases and J by 5 bases, with 19 bases between. The CDR3 runs 15 residues. The CDR3 spells CASRTGTAEIETQYF. The CDR3 DNA is TGTGCCAGCAGGACCGGGACCGCGGAGATCGAGACCCAGTACTTC.

A note on this clonotype: Mismatch with germline at one junction end may stem from a read error. The rearrangement uses TRBV7-7 and TRBJ2-3; TRBD1 or TRBD2 may be the D gene (6 bases each). The CDR3 has 14 amino acids. Germline CDR1 is SSHAT and CDR2 is FNYEAQ (reference sequence). The CDR3 region has the DNA TGTGCTAGCAGCCCCGGGGGACACGCAGATACGCAGTATTTT. It encodes CASSPGGHADTQYF.

This clonotype was counted only a few times. This chain links TRBV6-5 with TRBJ2-7; 11 bases line up with TRBD1. V trimming: 2 bases; J trimming: 0 bases; junction bases outside the gene matches: 3. This CDR3 is built from 16 residues. The germline V gene encodes CDR1 MNHEY and CDR2 SVGAGI. CDR3 sequence reads: CASSYDGTGGSYEQYF. DNA of the CDR3: TGTGCCAGCAGTTACGACGGGACAGGGGGCTCCTACGAGCAGTACTTC.

V gene TRBV29-1 combines with J gene TRBJ2-3; TRBD1 might be the D (5 bases). V dropped 6 bases and J dropped 1 base, with 8 bases sitting between them. The CDR3 extends over 12 amino acids. CDR1 is SQVTM and CDR2 is ANQGSEA in the germline V gene. The CDR3 region is CSVDRGTDTQYF. The CDR3 bases are TGCAGCGTCGACAGAGGCACAGATACGCAGTATTTT.